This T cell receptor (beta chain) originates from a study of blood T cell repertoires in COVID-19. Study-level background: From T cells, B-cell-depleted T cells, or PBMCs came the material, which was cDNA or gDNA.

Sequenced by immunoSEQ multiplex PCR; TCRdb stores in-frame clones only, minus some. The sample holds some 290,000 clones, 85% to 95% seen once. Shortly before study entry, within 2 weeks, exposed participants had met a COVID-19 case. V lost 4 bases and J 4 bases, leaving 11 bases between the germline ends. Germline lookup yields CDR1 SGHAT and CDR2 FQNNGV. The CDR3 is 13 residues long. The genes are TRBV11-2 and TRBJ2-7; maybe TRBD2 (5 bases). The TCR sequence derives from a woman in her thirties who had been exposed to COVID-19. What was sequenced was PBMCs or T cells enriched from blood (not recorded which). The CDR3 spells CASSSGPGYEQYF. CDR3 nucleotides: TGTGCCAGCAGCTCTGGACCGGGATACGAGCAGTACTTC.